This T cell receptor (beta chain) came from a study of beta chain features in type 1 diabetes. Reverse transcription of all isolated RNA meant that expressed TCRB transcripts were sequenced. Libraries were prepared by immunoSEQ multiplex PCR; TCRdb keeps only in-frame clonotypes and omits some of them. The top ten clones hold approximately 0.046% of a sample with fewer than 350,000 clones, 20% of them seen once. Study conclusions and caveats: There were fewer insertions and more deletions at the VDJ junctions of type 1 diabetes patients.

For this clone: Its matching antigen is unknown.

This CDR3 is 14 amino acids long. The sequence was obtained from a woman aged 18 to 35 in good health. Sequencing was done on a sample of naive CD4+ T cells from blood. This chain connects TRBV12-2 to TRBJ2-1; the tabulated D call, TRBD2, remains unverified against the DNA. TRBV12-2 corresponds to a pseudogene. This CDR3 is CASLAGGSYNEQFF. The CDR3 DNA sequence: TGTGCAAGTCTGGCCGGGGGCTCCTACAATGAGCAGTTCTTC.